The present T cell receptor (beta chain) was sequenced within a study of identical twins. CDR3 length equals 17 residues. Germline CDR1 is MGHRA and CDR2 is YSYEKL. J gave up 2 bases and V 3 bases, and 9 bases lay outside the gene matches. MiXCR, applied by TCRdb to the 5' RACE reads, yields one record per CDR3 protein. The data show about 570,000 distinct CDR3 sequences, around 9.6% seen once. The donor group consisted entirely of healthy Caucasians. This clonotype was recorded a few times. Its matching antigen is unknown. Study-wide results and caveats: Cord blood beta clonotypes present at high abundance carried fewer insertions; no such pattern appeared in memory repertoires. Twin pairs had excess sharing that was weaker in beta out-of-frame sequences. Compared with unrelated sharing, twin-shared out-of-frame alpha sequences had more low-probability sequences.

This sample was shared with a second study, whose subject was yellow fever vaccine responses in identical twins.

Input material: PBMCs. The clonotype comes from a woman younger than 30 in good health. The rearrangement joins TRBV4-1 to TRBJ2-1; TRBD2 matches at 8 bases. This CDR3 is CASSHSLAEQAYNEQFF. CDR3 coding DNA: TGCGCCAGCAGCCATTCACTAGCGGAGCAAGCCTACAATGAGCAGTTCTTC.